The 11 T cell receptor beta chains below were found in one sample sequenced in a study of T-cell memory formation after mild COVID-19. Each CDR3 protein gets one entry after TCRdb re-called the 5' RACE reads with MiXCR. Among about 190,000 distinct CDR3 sequences listed, roughly 18% were seen once. The specimen was PBMCs or a T cell subset sorted from them (not recorded which). These receptors were taken from an adult woman who had mild COVID-19 (a few samples of this study predate the infection). Cell type and time point are not known.

This chain joins TRBV7-3 and TRBJ2-3; 7 bases agree with TRBD2. The germline V gene encodes CDR1 SGHTA and CDR2 FQGTGA. The trim removed 2 bases at V and 4 bases at J, leaving 6 bases unmatched. The CDR3 is 15 residues long. The CDR3 DNA is TGTGCCAGCAGCTTATCTAGCGGAAAGTCAGATACGCAGTATTTT. Amino acids: CASSLSSGKSDTQYF.

This clonotype was seen at least ten times. The V call is TRBV20-1, the J call TRBJ2-3; D assignment may be TRBD1 or TRBD2 (6 bases each). V was trimmed by 6 bases and J by 2 bases, leaving 12 bases between them. CDR1 is DFQATT, CDR2 SNEGSKA, per germline (reference sequence). There are 13 residues in the CDR3. In DNA form, the CDR3 reads TGCAGTGCCCCAAGGGGGGCCACAGATACGCAGTATTTT. Its protein product is CSAPRGATDTQYF.

This clonotype is judged medium-sized. The rearrangement joins TRBV24-1 to TRBJ2-1; TRBD2 matches at 13 bases. Germline trimming cut 0 bases from V and 8 bases from J; bases unmatched to any gene: 3. Germline V gene lookup returns CDR1 KGHDR and CDR2 SFDVKD. The CDR3 totals 16 residues. CDR3 coding DNA: TGTGCCACCAGTGATTTGACTAGCGGGGGGGCATATGAGCAGTTCTTC. Translating gives CATSDLTSGGAYEQFF.

This clonotype occurred a few times. The chain recombines TRBV7-3 with TRBJ2-3; a weak D match, TRBD2 (6 bases). V lost 5 bases, J lost 5 bases, and 11 bases lay in between. Germline V gene lookup returns CDR1 SGHTA and CDR2 FQGTGA. This CDR3 is 13 amino acids long. This CDR3 is CASSLVGGDTQYF. CDR3 coding DNA: TGTGCCAGCAGCCTGGTCGGGGGAGATACGCAGTATTTT.

The chain is built from TRBV6-6 and TRBJ1-2; 9 nucleotides match TRBD1. With 10 bases clipped from V and 8 bases from J, the junction kept 8 bases outside the gene matches. CDR1 MNHNY and CDR2 SVGAGI come from the germline V gene (reference sequence). The CDR3 sequence is 12 residues long. The CDR3 DNA is TGTGCCACCGCACAGGGGGCGAGGGGCTACACCTTC. Residues: CATAQGARGYTF.

The chain recombines TRBV6-6 with TRBJ2-1; 8 nucleotides align to TRBD2. The CDR3 length is 17 residues. V gave up 0 bases and J gave up 7 bases; unmatched junction bases: 11. CDR1 MNHNY and CDR2 SVGAGI come from the germline V gene (reference sequence). The chain's CDR3 is CASSYSPASGLFNEQFF. The CDR3 region has the DNA TGTGCCAGCAGTTACTCTCCTGCTAGCGGGTTATTTAATGAGCAGTTCTTC.

This clonotype occurred a few times. CDR3 loop: CASSFSANEKLFF. The CDR3 nucleotides are TGCGCCAGCAGCTTTTCTGCTAATGAAAAACTGTTTTTT. The rearrangement links TRBV5-1 to TRBJ1-4; no clear D. Germline V CDR1 and CDR2: SGHRS, YFSETQ. The CDR3 consists of 13 residues. Trimming left V 2 bases short and J 3 bases short, with 5 bases between.

This clonotype was seen a few times. This chain's CDR3 is CAVGANTQYF. CDR3 DNA sequence: TGTGCCGTAGGGGCGAATACGCAGTATTTT. The chain employs TRBV12-3 or TRBV12-4 and TRBJ2-3, with a tentative D call TRBD1 (5 bases). The CDR3 runs 10 residues. Trimming removed 11 bases from V and 7 bases from J, with 10 bases in between.

The rearrangement links TRBV24-1 to TRBJ1-1, with D tentatively TRBD1 (5 bases). This CDR3 spans 15 amino acids. Looked up from germline, CDR1 is KGHDR and CDR2 is SFDVKD. The ends were cut back, 0 bases at V and 1 base at J, with 8 bases in the middle. The CDR3 protein is CATSDLQGRNTEAFF. In DNA form, the CDR3 reads TGTGCCACCAGTGATTTGCAGGGAAGGAACACTGAAGCTTTCTTT.

There are a few counts of this clonotype. This chain joins TRBV3-1 and TRBJ2-1; D is possibly TRBD1 (6 bases). Trimming took 1 base from V and 10 from J, leaving 11 bases between them. The germline CDR1 and CDR2 sequences are LGHDT and YNNKEL (reference sequence). The CDR3 length is 13 residues. For the CDR3, the DNA is TGTGCCAGCAGCCAAGTAACAGGGCGGGAGCAGTTCTTC. Translation: CASSQVTGREQFF.

There are a few counts of this clonotype. The gene calls are TRBV3-1 and TRBJ1-1; a possible D gene is TRBD1 (6 bases). The CDR3 covers 14 residues. Trimming left V 3 bases short and J 0 bases short, with 8 bases between. Germline V gene sequence: CDR1 LGHDT, CDR2 YNNKEL (reference sequence). The DNA of the CDR3 is TGTGCCAGCAGCCACAACAGGGTGAACACTGAAGCTTTCTTT. Translating it yields CASSHNRVNTEAFF.